This TCR beta chain was captured by sequencing in a study of blood T cells in healthy people across ages. Together with a sample-barcoded 5' primer, a J-beta primer mix was included in a second PCR lasting roughly 6 to 12 cycles. MiXCR, applied by TCRdb to the 5' RACE reads, yields one record per CDR3 protein. This table has some 1.5 million distinct CDR3 sequences, under 30% appearing once. CDR1 and CDR2 from the germline V gene are MNHNS and SASEGT. There are 11 residues in the CDR3. With 8 bases removed from V and 2 bases from J, the gap between germline ends came to 7 bases. This receptor was obtained from a woman aged 30 to 39 in good health. The material sequenced was blood. The chain couples TRBV6-1 to TRBJ2-7; D call uncertain. Here the CDR3 reads CASVMAYEQYF. The CDR3, as DNA: TGTGCCAGCGTCATGGCCTACGAGCAGTACTTC.